The rows below give T cell receptor beta chains drawn from one sample of a study of blood T cell repertoires in COVID-19. Data came from immunoSEQ multiplex PCR; TCRdb stores just in-frame clones and leaves some out. Of over 85,000 clones listed, around 86% are singletons. Specimen: peripheral blood. All receptors derive from an elderly woman with acute or convalescent COVID-19. CDR3s include the opening cysteine and the closing phenylalanine or tryptophan. D genes are given only for firm matches. Only some rows state a clone size, as once, few, many or a class for expanded clones.

D	V	size	J	DNA	CDR3
NA	TRBV4-2	once	TRBJ2-7	TGTGCCAGCAGCCAAGTGGCGGACTCCTACGAGCAGTACTTC	CASSQVADSYEQYF
TRBD2	TRBV6-2/TRBV6-3	NA	TRBJ2-3	TGTGCCAGCAGTTACTCGCTAGCGGGGGGCAACACAGATACGCAGTATTTT	CASSYSLAGGNTDTQYF
TRBD1	TRBV29-1	NA	TRBJ2-3	TGCAGCGTTGGACAGGGGATCACAGATACGCAGTATTTT	CSVGQGITDTQYF
NA	TRBV12-3/TRBV12-4	once	TRBJ2-7	TGTGCCAGCAGCCGCGGGACAGACTACGAGCAGTACTTC	CASSRGTDYEQYF
NA	TRBV4-2	NA	TRBJ2-2	TGTGCCAGCAGCCAAGACACCGACAGGACCGGGGAGCTGTTTTTT	CASSQDTDRTGELFF
TRBD1	TRBV5-6	few	TRBJ2-3	TGTGCCAGCAGCAAGGACAGGGTGCATACGCAGTATTTT	CASSKDRVHTQYF
TRBD1	TRBV7-6	NA	TRBJ2-7	TGTGCCAGCAGCCCGCGGACAGGTTACTCCTACGAGCAGTACTTC	CASSPRTGYSYEQYF
NA	TRBV7-2	NA	TRBJ2-3	TGTGCCAGCAGCTTAGGTCCTAGCACAGATACGCAGTATTTT	CASSLGPSTDTQYF
NA	TRBV6-5	NA	TRBJ2-2	TGTGCCAGCAGTAAATACGGGGAGCTGTTTTTT	CASSKYGELFF
NA	TRBV6-5	NA	TRBJ2-1	TGTGCCAGCAGGATTCAGGGGGGAAGGGAGCAGTTCTTC	CASRIQGGREQFF
NA	TRBV7-2	NA	TRBJ1-3	TGTGCCAGCAGCTTAGGCGGCAGGGTAGGAAACACCATATATTTT	CASSLGGRVGNTIYF
TRBD1	TRBV5-1	NA	TRBJ2-3	TGCGCCAGCAGCCCCGGGGGCAGGGGGCAGGCAGATACGCAGTATTTT	CASSPGGRGQADTQYF
NA	TRBV29-1	NA	TRBJ1-1	TGCAGCGTTGTCCAAGGAGGGGAAGCTTTCTTT	CSVVQGGEAFF
NA	TRBV25-1	NA	TRBJ2-6	TGTGCCAGCAGCGGACAGATAAGCTCTGGGGCCAACGTCCTGACTTTC	CASSGQISSGANVLTF
TRBD1	TRBV25-1	NA	TRBJ1-1	TGTGCCAGCAGCGCCGACAGGGGCATGAACACTGAAGCTTTCTTT	CASSADRGMNTEAFF
NA	TRBV7-2	NA	TRBJ2-7	TGTGCCAGCAGCTTATTCAGTTCCTACGAGCAGTACTTC	CASSLFSSYEQYF
NA	TRBV9	NA	TRBJ2-7	TGTGCCAGCAGCGTAGAAGGACAGCCCTCGGACGAGCAGTACTTC	CASSVEGQPSDEQYF
NA	TRBV4-3	NA	TRBJ1-2	TGCGCCAGCAGCCAAGCTAGTGCAGGGAACTATGGCTACACCTTC	CASSQASAGNYGYTF
TRBD1	TRBV5-6	once	TRBJ2-4	TGTGCCAGCAGGCGGACAGGGGGCGAGTCAGACATTCAGTACTTC	CASRRTGGESDIQYF
TRBD1	TRBV7-3	NA	TRBJ2-7	TGTGCCAGCAGCTTAATGGGGACAGGGGGCTCCGAGCAGTACTTC	CASSLMGTGGSEQYF
TRBD2	TRBV19	NA	TRBJ2-1	TGTGCCAGTAGTATGCCTAGCGGGGGCAATGAGCAGTTCTTC	CASSMPSGGNEQFF
TRBD1	TRBV10-3	NA	TRBJ1-2	TGTGCCATCAGTGGACAGGGTGACTATGGCTACACCTTC	CAISGQGDYGYTF
NA	TRBV25-1	NA	TRBJ2-2	TGTGCCAGCAGTGAATACCGGGGCACCGGGGAGCTGTTTTTT	CASSEYRGTGELFF
TRBD1	TRBV5-6	NA	TRBJ2-7	TGTGCCAGCAGCTCCGGGACAGGGCTCTACGAGCAGTACTTC	CASSSGTGLYEQYF
TRBD1	TRBV6-5	NA	TRBJ1-2	TGTGCCAGCAGTCCGGACAGGGGCTATGGCTACACCTTC	CASSPDRGYGYTF
TRBD1	TRBV6-5	NA	TRBJ2-3	TGTGCCACTGGCGAGGGACAGGGAACAGATACGCAGTATTTT	CATGEGQGTDTQYF
NA	TRBV5-1	NA	TRBJ1-1	TGCGCCAGCAGTTCCGGGACAACGGACACTGAAGCTTTCTTT	CASSSGTTDTEAFF
NA	TRBV6-1	NA	TRBJ2-5	TGTGCCAGCAGTGAAGGAAGGGGCGGAGAGACCCAGTACTTC	CASSEGRGGETQYF